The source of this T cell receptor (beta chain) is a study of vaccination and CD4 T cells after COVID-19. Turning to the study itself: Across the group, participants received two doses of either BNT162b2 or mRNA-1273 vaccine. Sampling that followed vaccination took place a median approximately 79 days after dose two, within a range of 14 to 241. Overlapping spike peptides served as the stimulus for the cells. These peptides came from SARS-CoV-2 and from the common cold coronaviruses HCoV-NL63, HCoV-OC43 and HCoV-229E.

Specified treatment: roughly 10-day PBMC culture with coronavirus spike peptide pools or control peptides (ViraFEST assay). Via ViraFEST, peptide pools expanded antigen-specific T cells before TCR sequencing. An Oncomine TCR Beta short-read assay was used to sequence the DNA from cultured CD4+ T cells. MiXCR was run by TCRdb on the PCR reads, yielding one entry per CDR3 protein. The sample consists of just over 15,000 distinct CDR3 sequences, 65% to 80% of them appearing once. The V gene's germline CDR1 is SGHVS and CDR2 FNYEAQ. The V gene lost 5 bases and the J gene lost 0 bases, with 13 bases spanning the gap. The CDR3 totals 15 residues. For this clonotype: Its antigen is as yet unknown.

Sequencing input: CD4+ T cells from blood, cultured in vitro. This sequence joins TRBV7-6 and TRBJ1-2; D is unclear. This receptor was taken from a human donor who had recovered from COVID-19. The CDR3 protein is CASSPGREANYGYTF. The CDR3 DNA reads TGTGCCAGCAGCCCCGGGCGGGAAGCTAACTATGGCTACACCTTC. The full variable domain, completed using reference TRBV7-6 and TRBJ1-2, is GAGVSQSPRYKVTKRGQDVALRCDPISGHVSLYWYRQALGQGPEFLTYFNYEAQQDKSGLPNDRFSAERPEGSISTLTIQRTEQRDSAMYRCASSPGREANYGYTFGSGTRLTVV.